This passage covers 4 T cell receptor beta chains from one sample sequenced in a study of T cell repertoires in cytomegalovirus infection. These receptors' antigens are unknown. A single record per CDR3 protein comes from TCRdb applying MiXCR to the reads. The sample lists about 700,000 distinct CDR3 sequences, around a third seen once, with 18% in the top ten. Here the sequenced sample was cultured PBMCs, taken from culture after CMV antigen stimulation. Receptors originate from a human donor in good health (CMV status not recorded). Some clones in this sample may be carry-over from other donors' samples.

This clonotype was seen more than once but under ten times. The V call is TRBV7-8, the J call TRBJ1-5; perhaps TRBD1 as D (6 bases). This CDR3 has 15 residues. Germline V gene lookup returns CDR1 SGHVS and CDR2 FQNEAQ. Trimming took off 5 bases at V and 3 bases at J, with 14 bases between the two ends. DNA for the CDR3: TGTGCCAGCAGCGCCGGGGGCCAGACCAATCAGCCCCAGCATTTT. This encodes CASSAGGQTNQPQHF.

This clonotype was seen only a few times. The genes are TRBV2 and TRBJ1-1; weak D call: TRBD1 (5 bases). The CDR3 consists of 14 residues. Deletions cut 7 bases from V and 5 bases from J, with 17 bases between. Germline-derived CDR1 and CDR2 are SNHLY and FYNNEI. DNA of the CDR3: TGTGCCAGCACCCCCAGAAGCAGGGCTACTGAAGCTTTCTTT. Residues: CASTPRSRATEAFF.

The chain employs TRBV7-9 and TRBJ2-5; 9 bases are a match to TRBD2. Germline V gene sequence: CDR1 SEHNR, CDR2 FQNEAQ (reference sequence). CDR3 size: 16 residues. The trim removed 2 bases at V and 3 bases at J, leaving 7 bases unmatched. CDR3 region: CASSLRAGGLEETQYF. The CDR3 nucleotides are TGTGCCAGCAGCTTAAGAGCGGGAGGTCTCGAAGAGACCCAGTACTTC.

The table lists this clonotype with many counts. The CDR3 nucleotides are TGTGCCAGCTCACCTGGACTAGACGCAGATACGCAGTATTTT. Residues: CASSPGLDADTQYF. V gene TRBV18 combines with J gene TRBJ2-3; the match to TRBD2 covers 7 bases. The germline V gene encodes CDR1 KGHSH and CDR2 LQKENI. The CDR3 length is 14 residues. The junction had 4 bases not matched to a gene; V was cut back by 3 bases and J by 4 bases.